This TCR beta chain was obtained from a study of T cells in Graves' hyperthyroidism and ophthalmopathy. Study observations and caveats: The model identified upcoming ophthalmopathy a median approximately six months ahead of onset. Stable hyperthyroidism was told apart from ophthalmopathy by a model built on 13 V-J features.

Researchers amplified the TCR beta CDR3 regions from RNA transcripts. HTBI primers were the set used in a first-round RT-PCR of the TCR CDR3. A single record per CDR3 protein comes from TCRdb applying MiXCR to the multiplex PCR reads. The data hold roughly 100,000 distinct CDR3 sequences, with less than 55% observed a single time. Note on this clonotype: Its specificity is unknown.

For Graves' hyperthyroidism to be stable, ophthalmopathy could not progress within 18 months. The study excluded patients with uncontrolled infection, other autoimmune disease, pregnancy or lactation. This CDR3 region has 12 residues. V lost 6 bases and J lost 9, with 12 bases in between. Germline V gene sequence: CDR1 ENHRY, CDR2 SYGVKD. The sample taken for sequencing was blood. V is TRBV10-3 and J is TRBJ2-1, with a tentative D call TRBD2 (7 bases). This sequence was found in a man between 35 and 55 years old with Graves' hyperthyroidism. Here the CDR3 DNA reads TGTGCCATCAGGGGGGAGGGGGTTGAGCAGTTCTTC. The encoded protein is CAIRGEGVEQFF.